A selection of T cell receptor beta chains follows, all from one sample in a study of shared clonotypes between healthy human individuals. Generated by immunoSEQ multiplex PCR, the TCRdb table keeps only in-frame clones and is missing some. This sample has about 1.4 million clones, with roughly 97% found just once. The sequenced sample was naive CD4+ T cells sorted from blood. The receptor set was obtained from a man aged 25-45 years in good health. CDR3s include the opening cysteine and the closing phenylalanine or tryptophan. D genes are given only for firm matches. Size tells how often a clone was seen (once, few, many) or the class of an expanded clone, and some rows leave it out.

TRBD1	TRBV18	TRBJ1-5	.	TGTGCCAGCTCACCGATGACAGGGGCAGAACAGCCCCAGCATTTT	CASSPMTGAEQPQHF
.	TRBV5-4	TRBJ2-7	once	TGTGCCAGCAGCTTGGCGGGGGATCTAAAAGACGAGCAGTACTTC	CASSLAGDLKDEQYF
.	TRBV6-6	TRBJ2-2	.	TGTGCCAGCGTCGGTGAATCAGCGAACACCGGGGAGCTGTTTTTT	CASVGESANTGELFF
TRBD2	TRBV5-1	TRBJ2-1	.	TGCGCCAGCTTGGCTAGCGGGAGCAATGAGCAGTTCTTC	CASLASGSNEQFF
.	TRBV11-1	TRBJ2-1	.	TGTGCCAGCAGCTTAGGCAGGGCACTCGAGCAGTTCTTC	CASSLGRALEQFF
.	TRBV18	TRBJ1-2	once	TGTGCCAGCTCACCAAAGACAGATTCTGGCTACACCTTC	CASSPKTDSGYTF
TRBD2	TRBV14	TRBJ2-5	once	TGTGCCAGCAGCCACCGACTAGCGGGGCAAGAGACCCAGTACTTC	CASSHRLAGQETQYF
.	TRBV28	TRBJ1-5	.	TGTGCCAGCAGTTTAGGTGGAGGTCTAGGGAATCAGCCCCAGCATTTT	CASSLGGGLGNQPQHF
.	TRBV7-8	TRBJ1-4	.	TGTGCCAGCAGCTTAGTTTGGGCAGGGGTGGAAAAACTGTTTTTT	CASSLVWAGVEKLFF
.	TRBV18	TRBJ1-1	.	TGTGCCAGCTCACCCGACTCCGGTGAAGCTTTCTTT	CASSPDSGEAFF
TRBD2	TRBV18	TRBJ2-1	.	TGTGCCAGCTCACCACTTCGGACTAGACTGAGCTCCTACAATGAGCAGTTCTTC	CASSPLRTRLSSYNEQFF
TRBD2	TRBV9	TRBJ2-1	.	TGTGCCAGCAGCGTAGGGATAGCGGGGTACAATGAGCAGTTCTTC	CASSVGIAGYNEQFF
.	TRBV10-1	TRBJ2-1	.	TGCGCCAGCAGTGACGCACTAGGGTCCTACAATGAGCAGTTCTTC	CASSDALGSYNEQFF
.	TRBV5-4	TRBJ2-5	.	TGTGCCAGCAGCTTGGGCGGGACACAAGAGACCCAGTACTTC	CASSLGGTQETQYF
TRBD2	TRBV19	TRBJ2-4	once	TGTGCCAGTAGTATGACCGGGACTAGCGGGATTCGAAAAGGAGCCAAAAACATTCAGTACTTC	CASSMTGTSGIRKGAKNIQYF
TRBD1	TRBV6-1	TRBJ2-7	.	TGTGCCAGCAGTGATGGACAGGGCCACGAGCAGTACTTC	CASSDGQGHEQYF
.	TRBV10-1	TRBJ2-2	few	TGCGCCAGCAGGGAGGTAGCGTTCACCGGGGAGCTGTTTTTT	CASREVAFTGELFF
.	TRBV19	TRBJ1-5	.	TGTGCCAGTAGTGACTATAGCAATCAGCCCCAGCATTTT	CASSDYSNQPQHF
.	TRBV7-3	TRBJ2-1	.	TGTGCCAGCACAAGGGAAAATGAGCAGTTCTTC	CASTRENEQFF
.	TRBV5-1	TRBJ2-6	.	TGCGCCAGCAGCTCGGGGTCTGGGGCCAACGTCCTGACTTTC	CASSSGSGANVLTF
TRBD1	TRBV19	TRBJ1-2	few	TGTGCCAGTAGTTTCGAGACAGGGTACCGTGGCTACACCTTC	CASSFETGYRGYTF
.	TRBV19	TRBJ1-5	.	TGTGCCAGTAGTCGCCCAGGGCGGATTAGCAATCAGCCCCAGCATTTT	CASSRPGRISNQPQHF
.	TRBV2	TRBJ2-3	.	TGTGCCAGTGGAGCTAGCACAGATACGCAGTATTTT	CASGASTDTQYF
.	TRBV7-6	TRBJ1-3	once	TGTGCCAGCAGCTCTCAACAGGCTTACTCTGGAAACACCATATATTTT	CASSSQQAYSGNTIYF
.	TRBV18	TRBJ2-2	once	TGTGCCAGCTCACCATCTTTCGCAGGGGTTACCGGGGAGCTGTTTTTT	CASSPSFAGVTGELFF
TRBD2	TRBV5-1	TRBJ2-3	.	TGCGCCAGCAGGCCTAGCGGGACTAGCACAGATACGCAGTATTTT	CASRPSGTSTDTQYF
TRBD2	TRBV4-1	TRBJ2-3	.	TGCGCCAGCAGCCAAGACCTAGTAGCGGGAAGGGGAGATACGCAGTATTTT	CASSQDLVAGRGDTQYF
.	TRBV7-8	TRBJ1-5	.	TGTGCCAGCAGCTTAGTTGACAGGTCGTTGCAGCCCCAGCATTTT	CASSLVDRSLQPQHF
.	TRBV4-1	TRBJ1-5	.	TGCGCCAGCAGCCAGAGGACAGTTAGCAATCAGCCCCAGCATTTT	CASSQRTVSNQPQHF
.	TRBV7-3	TRBJ2-2	.	TGTGCCAGCAGCTTAAGGCTAGCTGGGGCCGGGGAGCTGTTTTTT	CASSLRLAGAGELFF
.	TRBV12-2	TRBJ1-5	.	TGTGCAAGTCGCTTAAAGGGGAATCAGCCCCAGCATTTT	CASRLKGNQPQHF
.	TRBV7-7	TRBJ1-5	.	TGTGCCAGCAGCTTAGACACAAATCAGCCCCAGCATTTT	CASSLDTNQPQHF
TRBD1	TRBV15	TRBJ2-7	once	TGTGCCACCAGCAGAAGACAGGGAGTAAGCGAGCAGTACTTC	CATSRRQGVSEQYF
.	TRBV7-9	TRBJ2-2	.	TGTGCCAGCAGCCGGACAGGAGGGACTGGCGGGGAGCTGTTTTTT	CASSRTGGTGGELFF
TRBD2	TRBV30	TRBJ2-4	.	TGTGCCTGGAGTGCTCTAGCGGGAGCTTCTGCTCAGTACTTC	CAWSALAGASAQYF
.	TRBV5-4	TRBJ1-3	.	TGTGCCAGCAGCCAAACAGATTCTGGAAACACCATATATTTT	CASSQTDSGNTIYF
TRBD1	TRBV28	TRBJ2-7	.	TGTGCCAGCAGTTCACCCGGGACAGCAACCTACGAGCAGTACTTC	CASSSPGTATYEQYF